The 20 T cell receptor beta chains presented below share a single source sample, sequenced in a study of cytomegalovirus exposure and HLA in healthy donors. Amplification used 60 Vbeta primers and 13 Jbeta primers. Generated by immunoSEQ multiplex PCR, the TCRdb table keeps only in-frame clones and is missing some. Of more than 200,000 clones listed, roughly 87% are singletons. Sample: PBMCs. Receptors originate from a man aged 40-55 years in good health and CMV-seropositive.

J is TRBJ2-6 and V is TRBV6-5; maybe TRBD2 (5 bases). Germline V gene lookup returns CDR1 MNHEY and CDR2 SVGAGI. The CDR3 contains 15 residues. The germline V and J ends were trimmed by 6 bases and 0 bases, with 9 bases remaining between them. CDR3 nucleotides: TGTGCCAGCAGAAAGGAGGCCTCTGGGGCCAACGTCCTGACTTTC. It yields the protein CASRKEASGANVLTF.

The chain joins TRBV11-2 to TRBJ1-1, with 9 bases that match TRBD1. The CDR3 covers 16 residues. Germline trimming cut 5 bases from V and 6 bases from J; bases unmatched to any gene: 13. Germline lookup yields CDR1 SGHAT and CDR2 FQNNGV. The CDR3 sequence is CASSHPDRGYYPEAFF. CDR3 nucleotides: TGTGCCAGCAGCCATCCGGACAGGGGTTATTACCCTGAAGCTTTCTTT.

A remark on this clone: This sample includes further DNA sequences coding for the same CDR3. This sequence joins TRBV6-5 and TRBJ1-1, with 8 positions matching TRBD1. The CDR3 has 13 amino acids. V was pared by 8 bases and J by 4 bases, with 6 bases of the junction left unmatched. The germline V gene has CDR1 MNHEY and CDR2 SVGAGI. The CDR3 loop is CASGGTGVTEAFF. DNA of the CDR3: TGTGCCAGCGGTGGGACAGGCGTCACTGAAGCTTTCTTT.

The CDR3 protein is CASSVAAGGGTDTQYF. The CDR3 nucleotides read TGTGCCAGCAGCGTAGCTGCGGGAGGGGGCACAGATACGCAGTATTTT. This chain links TRBV9 with TRBJ2-3; TRBD2 aligns across 9 bases. Germline V CDR1 and CDR2: SGDLS, YYNGEE. This CDR3 comprises 16 residues. Losses at the gene ends were 0 bases for V and 1 base for J; bases not matched to a gene: 3.

This chain's CDR3 is CASSQDRNRGSFYGYTF. The DNA for the CDR3 is TGTGCCAGCAGCCAAGATCGGAACAGGGGATCCTTCTATGGCTACACCTTC. V is TRBV4-2 and J is TRBJ1-2; 7 bases are shared with TRBD1. V gave up 0 bases and J gave up 4 bases; unmatched junction bases: 11. CDR3 length: 17 residues. Germline V gives CDR1 LGHNA, CDR2 YNFKEQ.

This clone was detected a few times. The CDR3: CASSLDRNYNEQFF. For the CDR3, the DNA is TGTGCCAGCAGCTTGGACAGAAACTACAATGAGCAGTTCTTC. The rearrangement links TRBV7-3 to TRBJ2-1, with D possibly matching TRBD1 (6 bases). Trimming left V 3 bases short and J 3 bases short, with 9 bases between. CDR1 is SGHTA, CDR2 FQGTGA, per germline. The CDR3 runs to 14 residues.

The chain combines TRBV6-5 with TRBJ1-2; 7 bases fit TRBD1. The germline V gene encodes CDR1 MNHEY and CDR2 SVGAGI. The V gene end was trimmed by 6 bases and the J gene end by 0 bases; junction bases not matched to a gene: 7. This CDR3 contains 15 residues. The CDR3 spells CASRPDRSPNYGYTF. For the CDR3, the DNA is TGTGCCAGCAGGCCGGACAGGAGCCCTAACTATGGCTACACCTTC.

CDR3 in amino acids: CASSPTSGRGPSYEQYF. CDR3 DNA sequence: TGTGCCAGCAGCCCGACTAGCGGGAGGGGGCCCTCCTACGAGCAGTACTTC. The chain uses TRBV7-6 and TRBJ2-7, with TRBD2 identical over 14 bases. The CDR3 has 17 residues. CDR1 and CDR2 from the germline V gene are SGHVS and FNYEAQ. The V segment lost 5 bases and the J segment 0 bases; nucleotides outside the gene matches: 6. The full variable domain, completed using reference TRBV7-6 and TRBJ2-7, is GAGVSQSPRYKVTKRGQDVALRCDPISGHVSLYWYRQALGQGPEFLTYFNYEAQQDKSGLPNDRFSAERPEGSISTLTIQRTEQRDSAMYRCASSPTSGRGPSYEQYFGPGTRLTVT.

The rearrangement uses TRBV14 and TRBJ1-2, with TRBD1 matching over 10 bases. After removal of 4 bases from V and 4 bases from J, the junction contained 6 bases not matched to a gene. The CDR3 runs to 15 residues. Looked up from germline, CDR1 is SGHDN and CDR2 is FVKESK. CDR3 region: CASSREGQGTYGYTF. In nucleotides, the CDR3 is TGTGCCAGCAGCCGAGAGGGACAGGGGACCTATGGCTACACCTTC.

The chain employs TRBV6-5 and TRBJ2-5; possible D gene TRBD2, 5 bases. Germline-derived CDR1 and CDR2 are MNHEY and SVGAGI. V was trimmed by 0 bases and J by 5 bases, leaving 10 bases between them. The CDR3 sequence is 14 residues long. For the CDR3, the DNA is TGTGCCAGCAGTTACTCCCCCCGGGGTGAGACCCAGTACTTC. Translation gives CASSYSPRGETQYF.

The chain combines TRBV6-6 with TRBJ2-3; TRBD2 matches 8 bases. This CDR3 spans 14 amino acids. The germline CDR1 and CDR2 sequences are MNHNY and SVGAGI (reference sequence). V trimming: 5 bases; J trimming: 4 bases; junction bases outside the gene matches: 5. This CDR3 is CASSRSGGPDTQYF. In nucleotides, the CDR3 is TGTGCCAGCAGTCGAAGCGGGGGCCCAGATACGCAGTATTTT.

The V gene is TRBV10-2, the J gene TRBJ2-1, with TRBD2 as a possible D gene (6 bases). Per germline, CDR1 WSHSY and CDR2 SAAADI. The ends were cut back, 8 bases at V and 9 bases at J, with 8 bases in the middle. The CDR3 extends over 10 amino acids. The CDR3 is CASLGGEQFF. In DNA form, the CDR3 reads TGCGCCAGCCTGGGGGGTGAGCAGTTCTTC.

The chain combines TRBV6-1 with TRBJ2-2; D is possibly TRBD2 (6 bases). Germline CDR1 reads MNHNS; CDR2 reads SASEGT. V lost 3 bases, J lost 6 bases, and 17 bases lay in between. The CDR3 consists of 16 residues. In DNA, the CDR3 is TGTGCCAGCAGTGACCACATCCGGGACTTGGCCGGGGAGCTGTTTTTT. Translated: CASSDHIRDLAGELFF.

The chain carries TRBV15 and TRBJ2-1, with D maybe TRBD2 (5 bases). The V end lost 9 bases, the J end lost 4 bases, and 16 bases lay between the germline ends. Germline loops: CDR1 LNHNV, CDR2 YYDKDF (reference sequence). The CDR3 covers 14 residues. The CDR3 DNA is TGTGCCACGCGGGTAACCCAATCGTACAATGAGCAGTTCTTC. Protein sequence: CATRVTQSYNEQFF. The whole variable domain, filled in from reference TRBV15 and TRBJ2-1, reads DAMVIQNPRYQVTQFGKPVTLSCSQTLNHNVMYWYQQKSSQAPKLLFHYYDKDFNNEADTPDNFQSRRPNTSFCFLDIRSPGLGDTAMYLCATRVTQSYNEQFFGPGTRLTVL.

There are a few counts of this clone. The rearrangement uses TRBV6-5 and TRBJ1-1; D unresolved. The V gene lost 2 bases and the J gene lost 0 bases, with 7 bases spanning the gap. The CDR3 totals 14 residues. In germline, CDR1 is MNHEY, CDR2 SVGAGI. In DNA form, the CDR3 reads TGTGCCAGCAGTTACACACAGCTGAACACTGAAGCTTTCTTT. It yields the protein CASSYTQLNTEAFF.

The chain uses TRBV27 and TRBJ2-7, with TRBD2 matching over 7 bases. The germline V gene encodes CDR1 MNHEY and CDR2 SMNVEV (reference sequence). Trimming took 7 bases from V and 7 from J; bases not matched to a gene: 7. This CDR3 spans 12 amino acids. The CDR3 reads CASKGGPPEQYF. CDR3 coding DNA: TGTGCCAGCAAGGGAGGGCCACCAGAGCAGTACTTC.

The chain has TRBV4-2 and TRBJ2-3, with TRBD2 matching 15 bases. This CDR3 has 17 amino acids. Losses at the gene ends were 0 bases for V and 5 bases for J; bases not matched to a gene: 3. Germline CDR1 is LGHNA and CDR2 is YNFKEQ. The CDR3: CASSQDGLAGGGDTQYF. DNA for the CDR3: TGTGCCAGCAGCCAAGATGGACTAGCGGGAGGGGGAGATACGCAGTATTTT.

For this clone: The same CDR3 can be traced to other DNA sequences in this sample. CDR3 residues: CASSERSGGSYEQYF. The CDR3 DNA reads as TGCGCCAGCAGCGAGAGGAGCGGGGGCTCCTACGAGCAGTACTTC. V and J are TRBV5-1 and TRBJ2-7; 8 nucleotides align to TRBD2. This CDR3 has 15 residues. J lost 0 bases, V lost 4 bases, and 6 bases had no gene match. The germline V gene encodes CDR1 SGHRS and CDR2 YFSETQ.

This rearrangement joins TRBV4-1 to TRBJ2-1; the match to TRBD1 covers 8 bases. This CDR3 contains 17 residues. The V segment lost 4 bases and the J segment 0 bases; nucleotides outside the gene matches: 8. From germline, CDR1 is MGHRA and CDR2 YSYEKL. The CDR3 reads CASSPQGVRSSYNEQFF. Written as DNA, the CDR3 is TGCGCCAGCAGCCCACAGGGGGTCAGGAGCTCCTACAATGAGCAGTTCTTC.

The chain uses TRBV9 and TRBJ2-7; TRBD2 matches at 7 bases. From germline, CDR1 is SGDLS and CDR2 YYNGEE. The CDR3 contains 14 residues. Trimming removed 2 bases from V and 5 bases from J; junction bases left unmatched: 7. This CDR3 is CASSVAGRAHEQYF. The CDR3 coding sequence is TGTGCCAGCAGCGTTGCGGGGAGGGCCCACGAGCAGTACTTC. The full variable domain, in which reference TRBV9 and TRBJ2-7 provide the parts outside the CDR3, is DSGVTQTPKHLITATGQRVTLRCSPRSGDLSVYWYQQSLDQGLQFLIQYYNGEERAKGNILERFSAQQFPDLHSELNLSSLELGDSALYFCASSVAGRAHEQYFGPGTRLTVT.